A selection of T cell receptor beta chains follows, all from one sample in a study of T cells after yellow fever vaccination. TCRdb re-called the 5' RACE reads through MiXCR, storing one row per CDR3 protein. The sample consists of 300,000 or so distinct CDR3 sequences, 4% of them appearing once. The sample consisted of PBMCs, taken 5 days after the yellow fever booster vaccination. The receptors come from a man between 18 and 35 years old who received the YFV17D yellow fever vaccine. CDR3s include the opening cysteine and the closing phenylalanine or tryptophan. A D gene is named only where the DNA matches it firmly. Expanded clones are given a class, and other clones once, few, many or no size at all.

clone size: .; V gene: TRBV6-6; J gene: TRBJ1-2; D gene: .; CDR3 protein: CASRPIGGGPRYTF; CDR3 DNA: TGTGCCAGCAGGCCTATTGGGGGGGGGCCCCGCTACACCTTC
clone size: many; V gene: TRBV4-1; J gene: TRBJ2-5; D gene: TRBD2; CDR3 protein: CASSQRGLEGETQYF; CDR3 DNA: TGCGCCAGCAGCCAAAGGGGACTAGAGGGGGAGACCCAGTACTTC
clone size: .; V gene: TRBV29-1; J gene: TRBJ1-1; D gene: .; CDR3 protein: CSGASTEAFF; CDR3 DNA: TGCAGCGGGGCGAGCACTGAAGCTTTCTTT
clone size: .; V gene: TRBV20-1; J gene: TRBJ2-1; D gene: TRBD1; CDR3 protein: CSARVIGGTGLYNEQFF; CDR3 DNA: TGCAGTGCTAGAGTTATTGGTGGGACAGGACTCTACAATGAGCAGTTCTTC
clone size: many; V gene: TRBV10-3; J gene: TRBJ2-6; D gene: TRBD1; CDR3 protein: CAIRPTGGVGPGANVLTF; CDR3 DNA: TGTGCCATCCGCCCGACAGGGGGGGTGGGCCCTGGGGCCAACGTCCTGACTTTC
clone size: .; V gene: TRBV7-3; J gene: TRBJ2-5; D gene: .; CDR3 protein: CASSNQRGETQYF; CDR3 DNA: TGTGCCAGCAGCAATCAACGGGGGGAGACCCAGTACTTC
clone size: many; V gene: TRBV5-1; J gene: TRBJ2-2; D gene: .; CDR3 protein: CASSMNTGELFF; CDR3 DNA: TGCGCCAGCAGCATGAACACCGGGGAGCTGTTTTTT
clone size: few; V gene: TRBV4-3; J gene: TRBJ2-1; D gene: TRBD2; CDR3 protein: CASSQDPLADGYNEQFF; CDR3 DNA: TGCGCCAGCAGCCAAGATCCCCTAGCGGATGGTTACAATGAGCAGTTCTTC
clone size: few; V gene: TRBV3-1; J gene: TRBJ2-1; D gene: TRBD2; CDR3 protein: CASSQNGASGVNEQFF; CDR3 DNA: TGTGCCAGCAGCCAAAATGGGGCTAGCGGGGTCAATGAGCAGTTCTTC
clone size: many; V gene: TRBV14; J gene: TRBJ2-3; D gene: .; CDR3 protein: CASSTSREDTQYF; CDR3 DNA: TGTGCCAGCAGCACATCCCGCGAAGATACGCAGTATTTT
clone size: .; V gene: TRBV12-3/TRBV12-4; J gene: TRBJ1-5; D gene: .; CDR3 protein: CASSTRLSQPQHF; CDR3 DNA: TGTGCCAGCAGTACCAGGTTATCGCAGCCCCAGCATTTT
clone size: .; V gene: TRBV7-2; J gene: TRBJ1-2; D gene: .; CDR3 protein: CASSLVAGADGYTF; CDR3 DNA: TGTGCCAGCAGCTTAGTCGCAGGGGCGGATGGCTACACCTTC
clone size: few; V gene: TRBV6-5; J gene: TRBJ1-1; D gene: .; CDR3 protein: CASSYWSILNTEAFF; CDR3 DNA: TGTGCCAGCAGTTACTGGTCGATCTTGAACACTGAAGCTTTCTTT
clone size: many; V gene: TRBV7-3; J gene: TRBJ2-7; D gene: .; CDR3 protein: CASSPRWGLEQYF; CDR3 DNA: TGTGCCAGCAGCCCCCGGTGGGGGCTCGAGCAGTACTTC
clone size: .; V gene: TRBV12-5; J gene: TRBJ1-1; D gene: .; CDR3 protein: CASAGGSGEAFF; CDR3 DNA: TGTGCTAGCGCAGGTGGCTCGGGTGAAGCTTTCTTT
clone size: .; V gene: TRBV5-1; J gene: TRBJ2-1; D gene: TRBD1; CDR3 protein: CASSLMGQGVGSYNEQFF; CDR3 DNA: TGCGCCAGCAGCTTGATGGGGCAGGGGGTGGGCTCCTACAATGAGCAGTTCTTC
clone size: many; V gene: TRBV5-1; J gene: TRBJ2-5; D gene: TRBD1; CDR3 protein: CASSIRQGRQETQYF; CDR3 DNA: TGCGCCAGCAGCATTCGACAGGGCAGGCAAGAGACCCAGTACTTC
clone size: .; V gene: TRBV2; J gene: TRBJ2-7; D gene: TRBD1; CDR3 protein: CASSVPTGPLLSYEQYF; CDR3 DNA: TGTGCCAGCAGTGTACCGACAGGGCCCCTCCTCTCCTACGAGCAGTACTTC
clone size: .; V gene: TRBV4-1; J gene: TRBJ2-3; D gene: .; CDR3 protein: CASSRHLVGGTDTQYF; CDR3 DNA: TGCGCCAGCAGCCGGCATCTGGTGGGAGGAACAGATACGCAGTATTTT
clone size: .; V gene: TRBV3-1; J gene: TRBJ2-4; D gene: .; CDR3 protein: CASSPRGGHKNIQYF; CDR3 DNA: TGTGCCAGCAGCCCTCGTGGGGGCCACAAAAACATTCAGTACTTC
clone size: .; V gene: TRBV4-3; J gene: TRBJ1-6; D gene: TRBD1; CDR3 protein: CASSHLRAGQIHSPLHF; CDR3 DNA: TGCGCCAGCAGCCACCTAAGGGCGGGACAGATTCATTCACCCCTCCACTTT
clone size: many; V gene: TRBV5-1; J gene: TRBJ1-1; D gene: TRBD1; CDR3 protein: CASSLGGTGGEYAFF; CDR3 DNA: TGCGCCAGCAGCTTGGGTGGGACAGGGGGCGAGTACGCTTTCTTT
clone size: many; V gene: TRBV5-1; J gene: TRBJ1-2; D gene: .; CDR3 protein: CASSPDSANYGYTF; CDR3 DNA: TGCGCCAGCAGCCCGGACTCAGCGAACTATGGCTACACCTTC
clone size: many; V gene: TRBV30; J gene: TRBJ2-6; D gene: .; CDR3 protein: CAWSESLITSGANVLTF; CDR3 DNA: TGTGCCTGGAGTGAGTCCTTAATTACCTCTGGGGCCAACGTCCTGACTTTC
clone size: many; V gene: TRBV20-1; J gene: TRBJ1-6; D gene: TRBD1; CDR3 protein: CSTRDRGPSPLHF; CDR3 DNA: TGCAGTACGCGGGACAGGGGACCTTCACCCCTCCACTTT
clone size: many; V gene: TRBV12-3/TRBV12-4; J gene: TRBJ1-1; D gene: .; CDR3 protein: CASNLGDTEAFF; CDR3 DNA: TGTGCCAGCAACCTTGGAGACACTGAAGCTTTCTTT
clone size: once; V gene: TRBV10-3; J gene: TRBJ2-6; D gene: TRBD1; CDR3 protein: CAIKGQGRTGGANVLTF; CDR3 DNA: TGTGCCATCAAGGGACAGGGGAGAACGGGTGGGGCCAACGTCCTGACTTTC
clone size: many; V gene: TRBV2; J gene: TRBJ2-7; D gene: .; CDR3 protein: CATGETGSSYEQYF; CDR3 DNA: TGTGCCACCGGGGAGACGGGTAGCTCCTACGAGCAGTACTTC
clone size: many; V gene: TRBV5-1; J gene: TRBJ2-3; D gene: .; CDR3 protein: CASGVSGDTQYF; CDR3 DNA: TGCGCCAGCGGGGTATCGGGAGATACGCAGTATTTT
clone size: many; V gene: TRBV7-6; J gene: TRBJ2-1; D gene: .; CDR3 protein: CASSLAGWGEQFF; CDR3 DNA: TGTGCCAGCAGCTTAGCGGGGTGGGGTGAGCAGTTCTTC